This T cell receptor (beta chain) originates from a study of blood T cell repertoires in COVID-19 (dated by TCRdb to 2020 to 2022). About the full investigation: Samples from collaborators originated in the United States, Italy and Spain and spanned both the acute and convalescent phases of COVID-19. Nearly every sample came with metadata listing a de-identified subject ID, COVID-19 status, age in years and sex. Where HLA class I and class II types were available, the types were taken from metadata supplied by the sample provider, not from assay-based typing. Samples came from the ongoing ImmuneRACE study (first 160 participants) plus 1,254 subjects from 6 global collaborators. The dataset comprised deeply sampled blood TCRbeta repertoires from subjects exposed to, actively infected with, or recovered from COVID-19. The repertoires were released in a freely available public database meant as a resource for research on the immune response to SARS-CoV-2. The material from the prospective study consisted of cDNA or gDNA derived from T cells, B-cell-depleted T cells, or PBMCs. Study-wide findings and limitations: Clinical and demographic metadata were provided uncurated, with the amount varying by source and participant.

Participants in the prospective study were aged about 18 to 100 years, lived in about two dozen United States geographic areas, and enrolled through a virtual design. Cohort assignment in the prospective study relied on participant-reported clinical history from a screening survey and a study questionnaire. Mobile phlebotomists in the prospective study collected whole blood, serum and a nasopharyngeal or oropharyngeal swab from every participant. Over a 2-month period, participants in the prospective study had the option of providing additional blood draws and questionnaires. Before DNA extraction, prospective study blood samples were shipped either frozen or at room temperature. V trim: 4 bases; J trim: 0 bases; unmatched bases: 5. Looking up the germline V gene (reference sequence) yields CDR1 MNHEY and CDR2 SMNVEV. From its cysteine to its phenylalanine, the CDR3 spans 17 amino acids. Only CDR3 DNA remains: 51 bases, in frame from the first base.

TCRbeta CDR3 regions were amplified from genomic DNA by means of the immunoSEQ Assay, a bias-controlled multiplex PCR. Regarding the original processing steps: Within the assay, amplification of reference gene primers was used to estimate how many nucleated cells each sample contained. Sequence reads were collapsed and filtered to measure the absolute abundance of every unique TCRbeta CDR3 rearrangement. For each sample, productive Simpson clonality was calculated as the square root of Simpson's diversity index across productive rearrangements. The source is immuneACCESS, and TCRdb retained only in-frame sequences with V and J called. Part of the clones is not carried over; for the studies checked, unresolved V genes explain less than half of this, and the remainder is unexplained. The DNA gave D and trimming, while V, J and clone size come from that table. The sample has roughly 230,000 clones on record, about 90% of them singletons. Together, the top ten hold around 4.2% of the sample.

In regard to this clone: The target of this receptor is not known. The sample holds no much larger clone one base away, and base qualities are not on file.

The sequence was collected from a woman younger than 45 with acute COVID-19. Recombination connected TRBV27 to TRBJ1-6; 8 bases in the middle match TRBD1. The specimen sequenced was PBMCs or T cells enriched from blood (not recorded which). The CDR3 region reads CASSSRTGPSYNSPLHF. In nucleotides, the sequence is TGTGCCAGCAGTTCCCGGACAGGGCCCTCCTATAATTCACCCCTCCACTTT.